The clone carrying this TCR beta chain appeared a single time. The record originates from a study of human T cells and chemical hapten exposure. For the study at large: TCR yield per sample varied, mainly due to pooled library volumes.

TCRdb re-derived calls from the RACE reads in MiXCR, one entry per CDR3 protein. The data contain roughly 200,000 distinct CDR3 sequences, about 25% of them singletons. The CDR3 length is 17 residues. The germline V gene has CDR1 SQVTM and CDR2 ANQGSEA. Losses at the gene ends were 8 bases for V and 4 bases for J; bases not matched to a gene: 19. Time point of the sample: patch test 3, about 24 weeks after DPC sensitization. As for treatment: therapeutic diphenylcyclopropenone sensitization with weekly scalp DPC. The specimen comprised whole blood, sampled in connection with sensitization to the hapten diphenylcyclopropenone (DPC). The chain has TRBV29-1 and TRBJ2-3, with 9 bases fitting TRBD1. This TCR was sampled from a woman aged 40 to 50 with alopecia areata. Some clones in this sample may be carry-over from other donors' samples. CDR3 DNA sequence: TGCAGCAGGCGAGAGACCTTAACAGGGGGCTTGGCAGATACGCAGTATTTT. Its translation is CSRRETLTGGLADTQYF.